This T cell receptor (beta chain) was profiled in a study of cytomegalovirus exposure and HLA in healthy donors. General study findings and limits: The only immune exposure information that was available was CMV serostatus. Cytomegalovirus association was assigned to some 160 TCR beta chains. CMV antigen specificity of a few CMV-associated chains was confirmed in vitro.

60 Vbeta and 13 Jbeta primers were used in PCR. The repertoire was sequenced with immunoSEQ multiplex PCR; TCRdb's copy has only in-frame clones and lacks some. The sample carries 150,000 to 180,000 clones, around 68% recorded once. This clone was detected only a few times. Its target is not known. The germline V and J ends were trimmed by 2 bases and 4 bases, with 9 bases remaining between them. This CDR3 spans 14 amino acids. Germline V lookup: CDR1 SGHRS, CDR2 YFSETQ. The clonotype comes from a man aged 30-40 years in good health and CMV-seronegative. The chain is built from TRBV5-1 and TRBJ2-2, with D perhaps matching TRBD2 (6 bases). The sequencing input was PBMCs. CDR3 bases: TGCGCCAGCAGCTTTGGAGGGAGCACCGGGGAGCTGTTTTTT. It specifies CASSFGGSTGELFF.